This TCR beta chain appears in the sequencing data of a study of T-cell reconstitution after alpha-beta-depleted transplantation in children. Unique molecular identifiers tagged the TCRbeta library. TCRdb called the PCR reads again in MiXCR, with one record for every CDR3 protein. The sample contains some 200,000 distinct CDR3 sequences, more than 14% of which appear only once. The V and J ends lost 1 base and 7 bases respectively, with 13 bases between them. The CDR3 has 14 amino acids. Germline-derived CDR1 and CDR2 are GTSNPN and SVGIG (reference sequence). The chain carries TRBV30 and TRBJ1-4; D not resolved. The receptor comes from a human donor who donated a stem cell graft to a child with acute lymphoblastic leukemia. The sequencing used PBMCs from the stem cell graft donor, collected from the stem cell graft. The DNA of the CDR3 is TGTGCCTGGAGTGGTTTGGAGGCTAGTGAAAAACTGTTTTTT. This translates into CAWSGLEASEKLFF.